This is a list of T cell receptor beta chains from one sample in a study of T cells in Graves' hyperthyroidism and ophthalmopathy. Using its own MiXCR run on the multiplex PCR reads, TCRdb lists one record per CDR3 protein. The profile covers approximately 600,000 distinct CDR3 sequences, with over 12% appearing a single time and roughly 6.9% taken by the ten largest. The material sequenced was blood. The receptors were sampled from a woman younger than 35 with Graves' ophthalmopathy. CDR3s include the opening cysteine and the closing phenylalanine or tryptophan. A D gene is named only where the DNA matches it firmly. Size is stated for part of the rows, as once, few or many counts, or as a class when the clone is expanded.

V: TRBV10-2; J: TRBJ2-4; D: NA; size: many; DNA: TGCGCCAGCAGGGAAGGGGCAGGCAAAAACATTCAGTACTTC; CDR3: CASREGAGKNIQYF
V: TRBV5-1; J: TRBJ2-7; D: TRBD2; size: many; DNA: TGCGCCAGCAGCTCAGTAGCGGGAACATCCTACGAGCAGTACTTC; CDR3: CASSSVAGTSYEQYF
V: TRBV5-6; J: TRBJ2-3; D: NA; size: NA; DNA: TGTGCCAGCAGCTTATGGGAGCAAAGGGCAGATACGCAGTATTTT; CDR3: CASSLWEQRADTQYF
V: TRBV20-1; J: TRBJ2-1; D: TRBD2; size: few; DNA: TGCAGTGCGCTCTTCGGGACTAGCACTAATGAGCAGTTCTTC; CDR3: CSALFGTSTNEQFF
V: TRBV11-2; J: TRBJ2-5; D: TRBD1; size: many; DNA: TGTGCCAGCAGCTTAAACAGGGGAACGGAGACCCAGTACTTC; CDR3: CASSLNRGTETQYF
V: TRBV6-5; J: TRBJ2-2; D: NA; size: NA; DNA: TGTGCCAGCAGTTACTCGGTCGGACCAGGGACCGGGGAGCTGTTTTTT; CDR3: CASSYSVGPGTGELFF
V: TRBV10-2; J: TRBJ2-2; D: NA; size: NA; DNA: TGCGCCAGCCGTTTATGGGGCGGTTCGAACACCGGGGAGCTGTTTTTT; CDR3: CASRLWGGSNTGELFF
V: TRBV28; J: TRBJ2-1; D: TRBD2; size: many; DNA: TGTGCCAGCAGTTTATGGGGACTAGCGGCAGACAATGAGCAGTTCTTC; CDR3: CASSLWGLAADNEQFF
V: TRBV12-3/TRBV12-4; J: TRBJ1-5; D: NA; size: many; DNA: TGTGCCAGCAGCGTCAACCGGGACAGCAATCAGCCCCAGCATTTT; CDR3: CASSVNRDSNQPQHF
V: TRBV2; J: TRBJ2-7; D: TRBD2; size: NA; DNA: TGTGCCAGCAGTCCCCTAGCGGGAGGAATGAGTCAGCAGTACTTC; CDR3: CASSPLAGGMSQQYF
V: TRBV27; J: TRBJ2-7; D: NA; size: many; DNA: TGTGCCAGCAGACCCTCGCCGGCTGGTGCCTACGAGCAGTACTTC; CDR3: CASRPSPAGAYEQYF
V: TRBV7-9; J: TRBJ2-1; D: TRBD2; size: few; DNA: TGTGCCAGCAGCTTAGTCGGAGGACTAGCGGGGCAGAGCTCCTACAATGAGCAGTTCTTC; CDR3: CASSLVGGLAGQSSYNEQFF
V: TRBV6-1; J: TRBJ2-2; D: NA; size: once; DNA: TGTGCCAGCAACACCCATCCTACCGGGGAGCTGTTTTTT; CDR3: CASNTHPTGELFF
V: TRBV19; J: TRBJ2-5; D: TRBD2; size: NA; DNA: TGTGCCAGTACCTTCAATGGACTAGCGGAAGAGACCCAGTACTTC; CDR3: CASTFNGLAEETQYF
V: TRBV24-1; J: TRBJ2-1; D: TRBD2; size: NA; DNA: TGTGCCACCGCCCACGGGACTAGTAACGATAATGAGCAGTTCTTC; CDR3: CATAHGTSNDNEQFF
V: TRBV29-1; J: TRBJ2-1; D: TRBD1; size: many; DNA: TGCAGCTTCCGGGACAGTCTATACAATGAGCAGTTCTTC; CDR3: CSFRDSLYNEQFF
V: TRBV4-2; J: TRBJ2-5; D: NA; size: few; DNA: TGTGCCAGCAGCCAAGACGGGGACAAGGAGACCCAGTACTTC; CDR3: CASSQDGDKETQYF
V: TRBV27; J: TRBJ2-5; D: TRBD1; size: many; DNA: TGTGCCAGCAGTCTCTCCTATGCAGGGGGCTTGAAACAAGAGACCCAGTACTTC; CDR3: CASSLSYAGGLKQETQYF
V: TRBV6-1; J: TRBJ2-2; D: TRBD2; size: NA; DNA: TGTGCCAGCAGTCCCGAGCGGGGACTAGATAACACCGGGGAGCTGTTTTTT; CDR3: CASSPERGLDNTGELFF
V: TRBV7-9; J: TRBJ1-1; D: NA; size: many; DNA: TGTGCCAGCAGCCCGTTGAACACTGAAGCTTTCTTT; CDR3: CASSPLNTEAFF
V: TRBV30; J: TRBJ2-7; D: NA; size: NA; DNA: TGTGCCTGGAGTCTGGGCGAGCAGTACTTC; CDR3: CAWSLGEQYF
V: TRBV15; J: TRBJ2-7; D: TRBD1; size: many; DNA: TGTGCCACCAGCATAGGACAGGGGATCTACGAGCAGTACTTC; CDR3: CATSIGQGIYEQYF
V: TRBV7-2; J: TRBJ2-3; D: NA; size: many; DNA: TGTGCCAGCAGCTTAGACCTGGTATATAGGAGGGCAGATACGCAGTATTTT; CDR3: CASSLDLVYRRADTQYF
V: TRBV7-8; J: TRBJ1-1; D: NA; size: many; DNA: TGTGCCAGCAGCTTTCGGACGGGCCCCACCATGAACACTGAAGCTTTCTTT; CDR3: CASSFRTGPTMNTEAFF
V: TRBV20-1; J: TRBJ1-1; D: NA; size: many; DNA: TGCAGTGCTTCGCCCGGCCGGGGGGGGAACACTGAAGCTTTCTTT; CDR3: CSASPGRGGNTEAFF
V: TRBV4-1; J: TRBJ1-2; D: TRBD1; size: NA; DNA: TGCGCCAGCAGTCAGACAGGGACTAAAGGCTACACCTTC; CDR3: CASSQTGTKGYTF
V: TRBV6-2/TRBV6-3; J: TRBJ2-7; D: TRBD2; size: few; DNA: TGTGCCAGCAGTTACCCCGCGGTAATTAGCGGGAGCAGGGGTTACTACGAGCAGTACTTC; CDR3: CASSYPAVISGSRGYYEQYF